The clone carrying this T cell receptor (beta chain) was observed a handful of times. Methods used by the authors: The authors estimated nucleated cell counts from reference gene primer amplification. The assay was immunoSEQ multiplex PCR, and TCRdb's table has in-frame clones only and misses some. That table is the source of V, J and clone size, and D and trimming were worked out from the DNA. Of roughly 70,000 clones listed, approximately 91% are singletons. Trimming at V came to 4 bases and at J to 8 bases, leaving 1 base not matched to a gene. CDR3 length equals 12 residues. Germline V gene sequence: CDR1 LGHNA, CDR2 YNFKEQ. This entry belongs to a study of blood T cell repertoires in COVID-19. Overall study context: PBMCs, B-cell-depleted T cells, or T cells were the source of the cDNA or gDNA that made up the material.

Sequences were obtained from peripheral blood. The sequence was collected from a man in his 70s with acute or convalescent COVID-19. This chain links TRBV4-2 with TRBJ2-2; 7 nucleotides align to TRBD1. The CDR3 sequence is CASSPGQGELFF. DNA of the CDR3: TGTGCCAGCAGCCCGGGACAGGGGGAGCTGTTTTTT.